The 27 T cell receptor beta chains given below trace back to one sample, sequenced in a study of T cells in Graves' hyperthyroidism and ophthalmopathy. RNA transcripts served as the template for amplifying TCR beta CDR3 regions. The study used the HTBI primer set for a first-round RT-PCR of the TCR CDR3. TCRdb recomputed calls from the multiplex PCR reads with MiXCR, one row per CDR3 protein. Seen here are a few hundred thousand distinct CDR3 sequences, approximately 14% observed once, and the top ten hold about 14%. Material: blood. The source is a woman aged 40 to 50 with Graves' hyperthyroidism that later progressed to Graves' ophthalmopathy.

Note on this clonotype: One base away lies a much larger clone, so this may be a sequencing read error. The V and J genes are TRBV10-3 and TRBJ1-2; possible D gene TRBD1, 5 bases. CDR1 ENHRY and CDR2 SYGVKD come from the germline V gene. This CDR3 spans 16 amino acids. The CDR3 coding sequence is TGTGTCATCAGTGACGGTTTTGTAGGGGCAGTCTATGGCTACACCTTC. The encoded protein is CVISDGFVGAVYGYTF.

This clonotype appeared many times. The rearrangement links TRBV9 to TRBJ1-1, with D hard to call. CDR1 is SGDLS, CDR2 YYNGEE, per germline. The CDR3 has 13 residues. Between the trimmed V and J ends, which lost 2 bases and 1 base, there was a span of 6 bases. For the CDR3, the DNA is TGTGCCAGCAGCGTGTTCGGGAACACTGAAGCTTTCTTT. Residues: CASSVFGNTEAFF.

The chain links TRBV18 to TRBJ2-1; 9 positions match TRBD1. Germline CDR1 and CDR2: KGHSH and LQKENI. CDR3 length: 16 amino acids. V trimming: 4 bases; J trimming: 4 bases; junction bases outside the gene matches: 8. CDR3 coding DNA: TGTGCCAGCTCACACCGGACAGGGGATGCTTACAATGAGCAGTTCTTC. This codes for CASSHRTGDAYNEQFF.

The table lists this clonotype with a few counts. The gene calls are TRBV3-1 and TRBJ2-3; D is perhaps TRBD2 (5 bases). There are 16 residues in the CDR3. Trimming took off 0 bases at V and 2 bases at J, with 12 bases between the two ends. Germline values: CDR1 LGHDT, CDR2 YNNKEL (reference sequence). CDR3 sequence: CASSQDLSANTDTQYF. In DNA form, the CDR3 reads TGTGCCAGCAGCCAAGACCTTAGCGCCAACACAGATACGCAGTATTTT.

This clonotype was seen many times. The chain has TRBV28 and TRBJ1-5, with D possibly TRBD1 on 5 matching bases. Germline values: CDR1 MDHEN, CDR2 SYDVKM. The CDR3 has 16 residues. The V and J ends lost 5 bases and 6 bases respectively, with 20 bases between them. Written as DNA, the CDR3 is TGTGCCAGCAGTCCAACGGGACGGAGTGGCGCTCAGCCCCAGCATTTT. Protein sequence: CASSPTGRSGAQPQHF.

There are many counts of this clonotype. This chain joins TRBV12-3 or TRBV12-4 and TRBJ1-5; D possibly corresponds to TRBD1 (6 bases). The V and J ends lost 7 bases and 7 bases respectively, with 11 bases between them. The CDR3 totals 12 residues. For the CDR3, the DNA is TGTGCCAGCACCCTTGGGGGCCAGCCCCAGCATTTT. This sequence encodes CASTLGGQPQHF.

Worth noting for this clonotype: A read error may be the cause here, since a much bigger clone is one base away. The chain employs TRBV29-1 and TRBJ1-2, with 8 bases matching TRBD1. CDR3 length equals 13 residues. Germline assignment: CDR1 SQVTM and CDR2 ANQGSEA. CDR3 in DNA: TGCGGCGTGAACAGGGGGGAAGGATATGGCTACACCTTC. This encodes CGVNRGEGYGYTF.

This clonotype occurred many times. The genes are TRBV20-1 and TRBJ1-1; tentative D call: TRBD1 (5 bases). Trimming removed 3 bases at V and 1 base at J, with 15 bases between. This CDR3 has 15 amino acids. CDR1 and CDR2 (germline): DFQATT, SNEGSKA (reference sequence). The CDR3 is CSASSRGMANTEAFF. The CDR3 region has the DNA TGCAGTGCTAGTTCAAGGGGAATGGCGAACACTGAAGCTTTCTTT.

This clonotype occurred many times. This chain uses TRBV6-1 with TRBJ1-5; no reliable D call. This CDR3 spans 16 amino acids. The germline gives CDR1 MNHNS, CDR2 SASEGT. Trimming removed 6 bases from V and 4 bases from J, with 19 bases in between. The CDR3 loop reads CASSVSLLGGNQPQHF. In DNA form, the CDR3 reads TGTGCCAGCAGCGTCTCCCTACTCGGAGGGAATCAGCCCCAGCATTTT.

This clonotype was counted at least ten times. The rearrangement uses TRBV20-1 and TRBJ1-5; D unresolved. Germline CDR1 reads DFQATT; CDR2 reads SNEGSKA (reference sequence). The CDR3 contains 14 residues. V gave up 5 bases and J gave up 0 bases, with 11 bases separating them. The CDR3 nucleotides are TGCAGTGCTGGTCAGACTTATAGCAATCAGCCCCAGCATTTT. Translated: CSAGQTYSNQPQHF.

This clonotype was picked up many times. The CDR3 DNA is TGCGCCAGCAGCTTGGTCGCAGGGGGTCTGAACACTGAAGCTTTCTTT. Translating it yields CASSLVAGGLNTEAFF. The chain couples TRBV5-1 to TRBJ1-1; 7 bases line up with TRBD1. J gave up 0 bases and V 0 bases, and 5 bases lay outside the gene matches. The CDR3 has 16 residues. CDR1 is SGHRS and CDR2 is YFSETQ in the germline V gene. Drawing the rest from reference TRBV5-1 and TRBJ1-1, the complete variable domain is KAGVTQTPRYLIKTRGQQVTLSCSPISGHRSVSWYQQTPGQGLQFLFEYFSETQRNKGNFPGRFSGRQFSNSRSEMNVSTLELGDSALYLCASSLVAGGLNTEAFFGQGTRLTVV.

This clonotype was detected ten times or more. This chain links TRBV27 with TRBJ2-1, with D perhaps TRBD2 (5 bases). This CDR3 has 13 amino acids. V shed 4 bases and J shed 3 bases, with 7 bases lying between them. Germline loops: CDR1 MNHEY, CDR2 SMNVEV (reference sequence). CDR3 sequence: CASSWTRYNEQFF. The CDR3 DNA sequence: TGTGCCAGCAGTTGGACTCGCTACAATGAGCAGTTCTTC.

A word on this clonotype: This could be a read error, since a much larger clone is one nucleotide away. J is TRBJ1-5 and V is TRBV2; D call uncertain. The length of the CDR3 is 15 residues. Germline CDR1 SNHLY, CDR2 FYNNEI. Trimming removed 2 bases at V and 2 bases at J, with 10 bases between. This CDR3 reads CASSETLGGNQPQHF. CDR3 coding DNA: TGTGCCAGCAGTGAAACCCTGGGAGGCAATCAGCCCCAGCATTTT. The complete variable domain, with remaining parts taken from reference TRBV2 and TRBJ1-5, reads EPEVTQTPSHQVTQMGQEVILRCVPISNHLYFYWYRQILGQKVEFLVSFYNNEISEKSEIFDDQFSVERPDGSNFTLKIRSTKLEDSAMYFCASSETLGGNQPQHFGDGTRLSIL.

This clonotype was seen at least ten times. V is TRBV19 and J is TRBJ2-7; the D gene is possibly TRBD1 (5 bases). The CDR3 is made up of 13 amino acids. Germline loops: CDR1 LNHDA, CDR2 SQIVND (reference sequence). V was trimmed by 3 bases and J by 2 bases, leaving 8 bases between them. CDR3 in amino acids: CASSMDIAYEQYF. The CDR3, as DNA: TGTGCCAGTAGTATGGACATCGCCTACGAGCAGTACTTC. The full variable domain, its missing parts supplied by reference TRBV19 and TRBJ2-7, is DGGITQSPKYLFRKEGQNVTLSCEQNLNHDAMYWYRQDPGQGLRLIYYSQIVNDFQKGDIAEGYSVSREKKESFPLTVTSAQKNPTAFYLCASSMDIAYEQYFGPGTRLTVT.

This clonotype was seen more than once but under ten times. The chain links TRBV9 to TRBJ2-1; D unresolved. Trimming pared 0 bases from V and 7 bases from J, leaving 8 bases between. The CDR3 covers 13 residues. CDR1 is SGDLS, CDR2 YYNGEE, per germline. The CDR3 nucleotides are TGTGCCAGCAGCGTAGCTCCAGGTAATGAGCAGTTCTTC. This encodes CASSVAPGNEQFF.

This clonotype was found a few times. This sequence joins TRBV4-1 and TRBJ2-2; D may correspond to TRBD1 or TRBD2 (5 bases each). The V end lost 1 base, the J end lost 1 base, and 13 bases lay between the germline ends. The CDR3 runs to 17 residues. The germline V gene has CDR1 MGHRA and CDR2 YSYEKL. Here the CDR3 reads CASSQGWGTKNTGELFF. In nucleotides, the CDR3 is TGCGCCAGCAGCCAAGGGTGGGGGACCAAGAACACCGGGGAGCTGTTTTTT.

Many counts were recorded for this clonotype. The rearrangement links TRBV3-1 to TRBJ1-4, with D possibly being TRBD1 (6 bases). The V and J ends lost 3 bases and 2 bases respectively, with 10 bases between them. This CDR3 has 15 residues. The germline gives CDR1 LGHDT, CDR2 YNNKEL (reference sequence). The CDR3 region is CASSQRTATNEKLFF. In nucleotides, the CDR3 is TGTGCCAGCAGCCAGAGGACAGCCACTAATGAAAAACTGTTTTTT.

This clonotype was detected only a few times. V is TRBV18 and J is TRBJ1-5, with D possibly being TRBD1 (5 bases). Trimming removed 2 bases from V and 4 bases from J, with 15 bases in between. Germline V gene data show CDR1 as KGHSH and CDR2 as LQKENI. This CDR3 contains 16 residues. The CDR3 DNA reads as TGTGCCAGCTCACCAACGTCGACTGGGGCAAATCAGCCCCAGCATTTT. Protein: CASSPTSTGANQPQHF.

This clonotype showed up many times. This chain connects TRBV28 to TRBJ1-2; no clear D. V was trimmed by 6 bases and J by 2 bases, leaving 7 bases between them. CDR1 is MDHEN and CDR2 is SYDVKM in the germline V gene. The CDR3 runs 12 residues. In nucleotides, the CDR3 is TGTGCCAGCAGCCCAGGAAACTATGGCTACACCTTC. Residues: CASSPGNYGYTF.

This clonotype was seen repeatedly, ten times or more. The chain combines TRBV6-1 with TRBJ1-4; no clear D gene. Trimming cost V 5 bases and J 3 bases, with 10 bases left between them. The CDR3 loop spans 14 amino acids. Looked up from germline, CDR1 is MNHNS and CDR2 is SASEGT. The CDR3 reads CASSPLRANEKLFF. For the CDR3, the DNA is TGTGCCAGCAGTCCTCTAAGGGCTAATGAAAAACTGTTTTTT.

The table lists this clonotype with many counts. J is TRBJ2-5 and V is TRBV30; D is possibly TRBD2 (6 bases). The CDR3 runs to 13 residues. V dropped 1 base and J dropped 4 bases, with 10 bases sitting between them. Germline V gene data show CDR1 as GTSNPN and CDR2 as SVGIG (reference sequence). The CDR3, as DNA: TGTGCCTGGAGTGGAAGCGGGCGAGAGACCCAGTACTTC. This codes for CAWSGSGRETQYF.

This clonotype was detected many times. This sequence joins TRBV7-2 and TRBJ2-5, with D possibly matching TRBD1 (6 bases). The CDR3 covers 16 residues. Trimming left V 2 bases short and J 3 bases short, with 16 bases between. Germline V gene data show CDR1 as SGHTA and CDR2 as FQGNSA. The CDR3 reads CASSLTGAGVKETQYF. CDR3 in DNA: TGTGCCAGCAGCTTAACAGGTGCAGGGGTTAAAGAGACCCAGTACTTC. Supplemented by reference TRBV7-2 and TRBJ2-5, the full variable domain reads GAGVSQSPSNKVTEKGKDVELRCDPISGHTALYWYRQSLGQGLEFLIYFQGNSAPDKSGLPSDRFSAERTGGSVSTLTIQRTQQEDSAVYLCASSLTGAGVKETQYFGPGTRLLVL.

This clonotype occurred a few times. The rearrangement joins TRBV6-1 to TRBJ2-7, with 10 bases matching TRBD1. The CDR3 consists of 14 residues. Per germline, CDR1 MNHNS and CDR2 SASEGT. After removal of 6 bases from V and 5 bases from J, the junction contained 7 bases not matched to a gene. The CDR3 DNA reads TGTGCCAGCAGGCCTACCGGGACAGGGGACGAGCAGTACTTC. It encodes CASRPTGTGDEQYF.

This clonotype came up many times. V usage is TRBV2 and J usage is TRBJ2-1; 14 nucleotides agree with TRBD2. CDR3 length: 18 amino acids. Germline CDR1 is SNHLY and CDR2 is FYNNEI. Germline trimming cut 7 bases from V and 0 bases from J; bases unmatched to any gene: 8. The CDR3, as DNA: TGTGCCAGCAAGGGACTAGCGGGGGAACAGAGCTCCTACAATGAGCAGTTCTTC. Amino acid sequence: CASKGLAGEQSSYNEQFF.

This clonotype was observed at least ten times. The gene calls are TRBV28 and TRBJ2-1; D is ambiguous. Trimming stripped 8 bases from V and 7 bases from J, with 9 bases between. The CDR3 contains 11 residues. CDR1 is MDHEN and CDR2 is SYDVKM in the germline V gene. The CDR3 DNA reads TGTGCCAGCTCTGGGTTTAATGAGCAGTTCTTC. Protein: CASSGFNEQFF.

In this sample, this clonotype turned up many times. This chain connects TRBV12-3 or TRBV12-4 to TRBJ2-2; TRBD2 is a possible D gene (6 bases). The germline V and J ends were trimmed by 6 bases and 6 bases, with 14 bases remaining between them. CDR3 length: 14 residues. The DNA of the CDR3 is TGTGCCAGCAGGCCCGGCGGGGCGTCCGGGGAGCTGTTTTTT. It codes for CASRPGGASGELFF.

The rearrangement joins TRBV28 to TRBJ2-5; no reliable D call. This CDR3 region has 15 residues. The germline V gene encodes CDR1 MDHEN and CDR2 SYDVKM. Trimming left V 2 bases short and J 1 base short, with 11 bases between. The chain's CDR3 is CASSLTVAGQETQYF. The CDR3 DNA is TGTGCCAGCAGTTTAACAGTGGCCGGCCAAGAGACCCAGTACTTC.